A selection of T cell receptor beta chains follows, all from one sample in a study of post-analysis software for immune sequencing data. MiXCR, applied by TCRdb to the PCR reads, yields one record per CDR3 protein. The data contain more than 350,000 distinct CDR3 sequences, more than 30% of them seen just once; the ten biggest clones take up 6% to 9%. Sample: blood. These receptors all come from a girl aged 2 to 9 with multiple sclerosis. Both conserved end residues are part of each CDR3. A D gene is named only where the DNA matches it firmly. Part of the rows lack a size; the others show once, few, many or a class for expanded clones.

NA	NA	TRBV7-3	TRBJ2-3	CASSSSGGTHTDTQYF	TGTGCCAGCAGCTCGAGTGGCGGGACTCACACAGATACGCAGTATTTT
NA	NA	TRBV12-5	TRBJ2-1	CASGFGGEQFF	TGTGCTAGTGGTTTTGGTGGGGAGCAGTTCTTC
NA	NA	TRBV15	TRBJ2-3	CATSRDQTPDTQYF	TGTGCCACCAGCAGAGATCAAACGCCAGATACGCAGTATTTT
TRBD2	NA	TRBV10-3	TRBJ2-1	CAIKTEKAGLADNEQFF	TGTGCCATCAAAACGGAGAAAGCGGGACTTGCCGACAATGAGCAGTTCTTC
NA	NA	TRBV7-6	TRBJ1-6	CASSLYGSDNSPLHF	TGTGCCAGCAGCTTATATGGATCGGATAATTCACCCCTCCACTTT
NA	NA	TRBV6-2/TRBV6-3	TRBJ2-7	CASKEQDYEQYF	TGTGCCAGCAAAGAACAGGACTACGAGCAGTACTTC
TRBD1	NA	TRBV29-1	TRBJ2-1	CSARQGVRYNEQFF	TGCAGCGCCAGACAGGGGGTCAGGTACAATGAGCAGTTCTTC
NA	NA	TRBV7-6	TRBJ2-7	CASSFGPSYEQYF	TGTGCCAGCAGCTTCGGACCTTCCTACGAGCAGTACTTC
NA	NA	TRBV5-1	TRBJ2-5	CASSITWGETQYF	TGCGCCAGCAGCATAACGTGGGGAGAGACCCAGTACTTC
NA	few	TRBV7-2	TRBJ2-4	CASSLAWGGFRAKNIQYF	TGTGCCAGCAGCTTAGCTTGGGGCGGATTCCGAGCCAAAAACATTCAGTACTTC
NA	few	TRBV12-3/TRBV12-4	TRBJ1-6	CASSLSGSNSPLHF	TGTGCCAGCAGTTTGAGTGGGAGTAATTCACCCCTCCACTTT
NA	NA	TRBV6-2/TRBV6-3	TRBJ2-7	CASSMGRKPSYEQYF	TGTGCCAGCAGTATGGGGAGAAAGCCCTCCTACGAGCAGTACTTC
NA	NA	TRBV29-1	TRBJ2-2	CSGGTPNTGELFF	TGCAGCGGAGGGACACCGAACACCGGGGAACTGTTTTTT
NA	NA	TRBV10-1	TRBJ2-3	CASSEGSAPSTDTQYF	TGCGCCAGCAGTGAGGGAAGCGCTCCTAGCACAGATACGCAGTATTTT
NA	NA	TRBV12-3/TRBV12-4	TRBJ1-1	CASSLRNTEAFF	TGTGCCAGCAGTTTAAGGAACACTGAAGCTTTCTTT
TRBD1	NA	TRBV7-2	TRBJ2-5	CASSSRTGGEETQYF	TGTGCCAGCAGCTCCCGGACAGGGGGCGAGGAGACCCAGTACTTC
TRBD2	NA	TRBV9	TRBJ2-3	CASSVSGGAGDTQYF	TGTGCCAGCAGCGTTAGCGGGGGGGCTGGAGATACGCAGTATTTT
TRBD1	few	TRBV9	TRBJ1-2	CASSPGTGANYGYTF	TGTGCCAGCAGTCCCGGGACAGGAGCTAACTATGGCTACACCTTC
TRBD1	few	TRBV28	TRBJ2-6	CASSSPTQGAGANVLTF	TGTGCCAGCAGTTCGCCCACCCAGGGGGCTGGGGCCAACGTCCTGACTTTC
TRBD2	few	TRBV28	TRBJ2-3	CASTSRAAGPTDTQYF	TGTGCCAGCACCTCCCGGGCAGCGGGACCCACAGATACGCAGTATTTT